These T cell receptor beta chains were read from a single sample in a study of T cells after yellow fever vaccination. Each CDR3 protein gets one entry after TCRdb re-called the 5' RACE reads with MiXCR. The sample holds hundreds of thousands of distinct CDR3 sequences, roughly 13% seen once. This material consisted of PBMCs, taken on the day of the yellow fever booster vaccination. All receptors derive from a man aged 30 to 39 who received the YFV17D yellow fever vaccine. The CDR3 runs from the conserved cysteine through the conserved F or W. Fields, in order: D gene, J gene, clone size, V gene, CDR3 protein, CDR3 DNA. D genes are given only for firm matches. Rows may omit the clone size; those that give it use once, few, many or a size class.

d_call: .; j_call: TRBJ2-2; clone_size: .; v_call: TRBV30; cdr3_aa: CAWSAGPGELFF; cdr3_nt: TGTGCCTGGAGTGCGGGGCCCGGGGAGCTGTTTTTT
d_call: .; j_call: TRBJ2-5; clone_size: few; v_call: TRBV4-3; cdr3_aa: CASSKEVSIQETQYF; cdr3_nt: TGCGCCAGCAGCAAGGAAGTAAGCATCCAAGAGACCCAGTACTTC
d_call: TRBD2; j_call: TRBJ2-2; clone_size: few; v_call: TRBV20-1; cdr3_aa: CSATGLAVNTGELFF; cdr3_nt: TGCAGTGCCACGGGACTAGCGGTAAACACCGGGGAGCTGTTTTTT
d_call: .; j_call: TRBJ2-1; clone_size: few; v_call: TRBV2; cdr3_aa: CASSVLAPIEQFF; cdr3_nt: TGTGCCAGCAGTGTTTTAGCCCCAATTGAGCAGTTCTTC
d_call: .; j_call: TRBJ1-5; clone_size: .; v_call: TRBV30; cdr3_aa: CAWSVTDNQPQHF; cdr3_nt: TGTGCCTGGAGTGTAACAGACAATCAGCCCCAGCATTTT
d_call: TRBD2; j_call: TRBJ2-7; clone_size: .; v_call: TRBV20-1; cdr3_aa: CSARDSSSGRSSGEQYF; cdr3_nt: TGCAGTGCTAGAGATAGTTCTAGCGGGAGGTCCTCTGGCGAGCAGTACTTC
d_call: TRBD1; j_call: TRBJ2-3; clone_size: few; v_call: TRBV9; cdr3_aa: CASSEGQVVDTQYF; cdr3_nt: TGTGCCAGCAGCGAAGGACAGGTTGTAGATACGCAGTATTTT
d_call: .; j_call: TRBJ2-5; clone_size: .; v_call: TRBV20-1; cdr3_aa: CSALASEQALKTQYF; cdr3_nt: TGCAGTGCTCTGGCTTCTGAACAGGCCTTGAAGACCCAGTACTTC
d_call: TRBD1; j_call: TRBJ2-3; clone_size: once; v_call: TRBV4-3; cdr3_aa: CASSQLDRGTDTQYF; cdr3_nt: TGCGCCAGCAGCCAACTAGACAGGGGCACAGATACGCAGTATTTT
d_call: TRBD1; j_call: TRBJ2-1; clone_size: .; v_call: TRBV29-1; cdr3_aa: CSVEGTADNEQFF; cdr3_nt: TGCAGCGTTGAGGGGACAGCGGACAATGAGCAGTTCTTC
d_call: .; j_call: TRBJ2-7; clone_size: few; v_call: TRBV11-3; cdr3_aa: CASSPRRAPKGEQYF; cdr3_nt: TGTGCCAGCAGCCCTAGGAGGGCCCCCAAGGGCGAGCAGTACTTC
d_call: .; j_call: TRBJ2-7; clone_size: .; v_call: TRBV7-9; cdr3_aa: CASARPGYEQYF; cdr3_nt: TGTGCCAGCGCACGGCCGGGGTACGAGCAGTACTTC
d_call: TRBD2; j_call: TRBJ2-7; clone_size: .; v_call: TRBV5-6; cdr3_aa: CASSPGRAEQYF; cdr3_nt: TGTGCCAGCAGCCCGGGGAGGGCCGAACAGTACTTC
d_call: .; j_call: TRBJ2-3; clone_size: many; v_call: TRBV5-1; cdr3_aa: CASSLTVSTDTQYF; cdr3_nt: TGCGCCAGCAGCTTGACGGTGAGCACAGATACGCAGTATTTT
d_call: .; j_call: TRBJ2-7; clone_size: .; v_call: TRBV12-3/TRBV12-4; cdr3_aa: CASSSHGQGYEQYF; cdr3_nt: TGTGCCAGCAGCTCCCATGGGCAGGGCTACGAGCAGTACTTC
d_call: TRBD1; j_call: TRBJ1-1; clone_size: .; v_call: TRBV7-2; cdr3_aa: CASSQGGSPVEAFF; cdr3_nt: TGTGCCAGCAGCCAAGGGGGCTCGCCGGTCGAAGCTTTCTTT
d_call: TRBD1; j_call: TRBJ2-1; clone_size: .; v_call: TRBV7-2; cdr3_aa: CASSQTGVNYNEQFF; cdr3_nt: TGTGCCAGCAGCCAGACAGGGGTTAACTACAATGAGCAGTTCTTC
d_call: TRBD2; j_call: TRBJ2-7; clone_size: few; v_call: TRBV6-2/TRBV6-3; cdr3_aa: CASTRSGTSGYEQYF; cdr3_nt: TGTGCCAGCACACGCTCCGGGACTAGCGGCTACGAGCAGTACTTC
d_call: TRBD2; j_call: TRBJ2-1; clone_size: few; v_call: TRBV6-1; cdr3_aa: CASSPRAAGGNEQFF; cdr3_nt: TGTGCCAGCAGCCCCCGGGCAGCGGGAGGCAATGAGCAGTTCTTC
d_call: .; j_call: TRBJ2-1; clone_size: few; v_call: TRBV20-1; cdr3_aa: CSWGRETNEQFF; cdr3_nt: TGCAGTTGGGGCAGGGAGACCAATGAGCAGTTCTTC
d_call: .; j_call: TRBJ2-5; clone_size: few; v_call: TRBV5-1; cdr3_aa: CASSSDETQYF; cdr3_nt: TGCGCCAGCAGCAGTGACGAGACCCAGTACTTC
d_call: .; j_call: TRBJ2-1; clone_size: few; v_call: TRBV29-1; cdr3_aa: CSALAQGSYNEQFF; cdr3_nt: TGCAGCGCCCTTGCCCAGGGGTCCTACAATGAGCAGTTCTTC
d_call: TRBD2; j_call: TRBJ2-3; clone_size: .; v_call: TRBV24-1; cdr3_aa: CATSDLPRTSGSPTDTQYF; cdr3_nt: TGTGCCACCAGTGATTTGCCTCGGACTAGCGGCTCCCCTACAGATACGCAGTATTTT
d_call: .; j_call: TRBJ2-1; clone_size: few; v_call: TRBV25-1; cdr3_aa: CASSSQEEQFF; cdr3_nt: TGTGCCAGCAGTTCTCAGGAGGAGCAGTTCTTC
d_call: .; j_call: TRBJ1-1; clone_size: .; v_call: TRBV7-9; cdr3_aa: CASSPSLGDTEAFF; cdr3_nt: TGTGCCAGCAGCCCGTCCTTGGGGGACACTGAAGCTTTCTTT